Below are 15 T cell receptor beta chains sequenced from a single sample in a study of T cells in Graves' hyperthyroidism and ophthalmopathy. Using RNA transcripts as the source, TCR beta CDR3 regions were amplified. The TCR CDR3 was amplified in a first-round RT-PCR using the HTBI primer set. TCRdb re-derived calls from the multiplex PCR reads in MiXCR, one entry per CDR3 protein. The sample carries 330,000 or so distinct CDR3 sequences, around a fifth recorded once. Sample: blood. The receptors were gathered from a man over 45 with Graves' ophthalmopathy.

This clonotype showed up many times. As DNA, the CDR3 is TGTGCCAGCAGTGAAGCCCCAGACAGACCAGAGCAGTACTTC. The encoded protein is CASSEAPDRPEQYF. The V call is TRBV6-1, the J call TRBJ2-7, with a possible D match to TRBD1 (5 bases). CDR3 length: 14 amino acids. V dropped 0 bases and J dropped 7 bases, with 13 bases sitting between them. CDR1 is MNHNS and CDR2 is SASEGT in the germline V gene.

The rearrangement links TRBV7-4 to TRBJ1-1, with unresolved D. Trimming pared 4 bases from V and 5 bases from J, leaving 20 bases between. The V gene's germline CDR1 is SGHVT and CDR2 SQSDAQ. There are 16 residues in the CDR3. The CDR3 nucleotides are TGTGCCAGCAGCTCGCCAGAAGGCCTCCGAGGGACTGAAGCTTTCTTT. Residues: CASSSPEGLRGTEAFF.

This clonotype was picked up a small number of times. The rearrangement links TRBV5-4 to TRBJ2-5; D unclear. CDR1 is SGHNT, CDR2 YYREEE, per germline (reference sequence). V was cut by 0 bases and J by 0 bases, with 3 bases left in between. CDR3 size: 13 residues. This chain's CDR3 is CASSLANQETQYF. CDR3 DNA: TGTGCCAGCAGCTTGGCCAACCAAGAGACCCAGTACTTC.

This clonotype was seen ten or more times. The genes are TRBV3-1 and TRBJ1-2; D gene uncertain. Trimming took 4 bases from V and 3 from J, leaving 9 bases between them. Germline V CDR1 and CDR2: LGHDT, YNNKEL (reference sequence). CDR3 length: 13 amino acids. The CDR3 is CASSPLQYYGYTF. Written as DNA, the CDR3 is TGTGCCAGCAGCCCGCTCCAGTACTATGGCTACACCTTC.

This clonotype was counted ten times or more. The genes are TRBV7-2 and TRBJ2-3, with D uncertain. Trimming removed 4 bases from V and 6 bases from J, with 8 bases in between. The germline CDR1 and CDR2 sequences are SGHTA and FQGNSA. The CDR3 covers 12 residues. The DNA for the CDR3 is TGTGCCAGCAGCTCCTTCACCGATACGCAGTATTTT. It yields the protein CASSSFTDTQYF. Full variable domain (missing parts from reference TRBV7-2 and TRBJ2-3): GAGVSQSPSNKVTEKGKDVELRCDPISGHTALYWYRQSLGQGLEFLIYFQGNSAPDKSGLPSDRFSAERTGGSVSTLTIQRTQQEDSAVYLCASSSFTDTQYFGPGTRLTVL.

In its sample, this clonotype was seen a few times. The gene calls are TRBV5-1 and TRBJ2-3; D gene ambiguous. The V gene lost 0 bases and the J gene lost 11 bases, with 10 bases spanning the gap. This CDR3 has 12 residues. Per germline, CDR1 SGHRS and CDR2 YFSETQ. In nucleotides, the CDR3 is TGCGCCAGCAGCTTGGATGGGTTCCGGCAGTATTTT. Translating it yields CASSLDGFRQYF.

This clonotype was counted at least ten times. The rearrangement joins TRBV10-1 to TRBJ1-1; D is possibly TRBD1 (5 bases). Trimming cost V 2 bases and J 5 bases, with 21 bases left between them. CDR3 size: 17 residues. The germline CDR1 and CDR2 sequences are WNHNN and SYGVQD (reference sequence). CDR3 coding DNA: TGCGCCAGCAGTGAGACCCTCCCGGGGGTCTCGGGAACTGAAGCTTTCTTT. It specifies CASSETLPGVSGTEAFF.

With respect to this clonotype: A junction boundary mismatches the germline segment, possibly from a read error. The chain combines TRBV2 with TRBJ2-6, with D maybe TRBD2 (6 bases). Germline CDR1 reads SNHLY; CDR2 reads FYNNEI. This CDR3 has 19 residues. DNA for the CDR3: TGTGCCACCAGTAGTGGAGGGCAGGTTGGCTCCTCTGGGGCCAACGTCCTGACTTTC. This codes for CATSSGGQVGSSGANVLTF.

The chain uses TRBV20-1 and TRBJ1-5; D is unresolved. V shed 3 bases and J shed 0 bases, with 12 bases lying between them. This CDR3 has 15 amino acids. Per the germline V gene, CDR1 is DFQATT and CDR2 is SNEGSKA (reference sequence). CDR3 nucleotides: TGCAGTGCTAGTAGAGGGAGTTATAGCAATCAGCCCCAGCATTTT. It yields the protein CSASRGSYSNQPQHF.

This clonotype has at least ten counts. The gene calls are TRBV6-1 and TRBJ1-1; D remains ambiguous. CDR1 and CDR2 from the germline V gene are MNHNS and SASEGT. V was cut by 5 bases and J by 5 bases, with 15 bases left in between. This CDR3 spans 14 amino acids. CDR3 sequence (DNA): TGTGCCAGCAGTTCATCAAAAAGACGTACTGAAGCTTTCTTT. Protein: CASSSSKRRTEAFF.

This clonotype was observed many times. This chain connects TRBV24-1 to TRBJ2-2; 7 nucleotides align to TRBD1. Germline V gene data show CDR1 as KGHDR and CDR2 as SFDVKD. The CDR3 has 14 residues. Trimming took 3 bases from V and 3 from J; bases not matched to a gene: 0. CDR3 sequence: CATSDDRDTGELFF. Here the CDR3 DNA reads TGTGCCACCAGTGATGACAGGGACACCGGGGAGCTGTTTTTT.

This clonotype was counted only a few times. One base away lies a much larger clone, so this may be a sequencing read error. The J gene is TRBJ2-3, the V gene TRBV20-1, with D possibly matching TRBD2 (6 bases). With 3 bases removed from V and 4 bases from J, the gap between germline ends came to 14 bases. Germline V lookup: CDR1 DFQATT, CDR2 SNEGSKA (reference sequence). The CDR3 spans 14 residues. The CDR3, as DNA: TGCAGTGCTAGGGCCCCCCCGGGGGCAGATACGCAGTATTTT. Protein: CSARAPPGADTQYF.

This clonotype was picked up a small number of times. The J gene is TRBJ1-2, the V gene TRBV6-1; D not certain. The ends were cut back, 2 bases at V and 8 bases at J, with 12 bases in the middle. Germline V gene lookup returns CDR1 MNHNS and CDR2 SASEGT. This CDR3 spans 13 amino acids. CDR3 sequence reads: CASSEPPGVGYTF. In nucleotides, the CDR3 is TGTGCCAGCAGTGAACCTCCAGGTGTCGGCTACACCTTC.

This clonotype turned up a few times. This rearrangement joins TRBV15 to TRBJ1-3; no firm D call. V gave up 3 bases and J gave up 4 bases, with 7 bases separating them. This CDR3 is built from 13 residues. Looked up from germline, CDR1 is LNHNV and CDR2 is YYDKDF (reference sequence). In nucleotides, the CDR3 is TGTGCCACCAGCAGGGGAAAGGGAAACACCATATATTTT. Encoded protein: CATSRGKGNTIYF.

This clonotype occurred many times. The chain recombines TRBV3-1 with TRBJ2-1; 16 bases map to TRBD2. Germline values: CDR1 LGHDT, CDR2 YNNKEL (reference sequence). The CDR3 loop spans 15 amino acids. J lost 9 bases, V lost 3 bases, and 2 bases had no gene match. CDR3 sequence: CASSQGLAGGAEQFF. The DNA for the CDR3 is TGTGCCAGCAGCCAGGGACTAGCGGGAGGGGCTGAGCAGTTCTTC.